These 7 T cell receptor beta chains were sequenced from one sample in a study of T-cell memory formation after mild COVID-19 (dated by TCRdb to the early 2020s). The method behind the library was 5' RACE. Data came from an Illumina NovaSeq 6000. TCRdb itself trimmed the public reads at Q25 with fastp, ran MiXCR and retained productive beta chains. One record per CDR3 amino acid sequence lists the most common genes and DNA. The sample data list 150,000 to 200,000 distinct CDR3 sequences, and 25% to 40% of these were observed just once. Around 11% of the sample rests with the top ten. Specimen: PBMCs or a T cell subset sorted from them (not recorded which). These receptors all come from an adult woman who had mild COVID-19 (a few samples of this study predate the infection). The sample titles of this study are shuffled in the database, so cell type and time point are left out; the donor was told from shared clones.

The table lists this clonotype with many counts. The J gene is TRBJ2-5, the V gene TRBV6-1, with a possible D match to TRBD2 (5 bases). V lost 2 bases, J lost 5 bases, and 21 bases lay in between. Germline V gene sequence: CDR1 MNHNS, CDR2 SASEGT. This CDR3 region has 17 residues. CDR3 nucleotides: TGTGCCAGCAGTGAAAAGAAGGCGGTCCTCACGGGGGAGACCCAGTACTTC. As protein: CASSEKKAVLTGETQYF.

The gene calls are TRBV29-1 and TRBJ1-1; no reliable D call. The germline V gene has CDR1 SQVTM and CDR2 ANQGSEA. The V and J ends lost 0 bases and 2 bases respectively, with 7 bases between them. This CDR3 comprises 13 residues. CDR3 DNA: TGCAGCGTTGAAGAGGGAGGAAACACTGAAGCTTTCTTT. Amino acids: CSVEEGGNTEAFF.

V and J are TRBV9 and TRBJ2-3; 8 positions match TRBD1. V shed 0 bases, J shed 0 bases, and the junction held 9 bases outside the gene matches. The CDR3 totals 18 residues. Looked up from germline, CDR1 is SGDLS and CDR2 is YYNGEE. CDR3: CASSVGWTGTTSTDTQYF. The CDR3 DNA reads as TGTGCCAGCAGCGTAGGATGGACAGGGACGACTAGCACAGATACGCAGTATTTT.

The CDR3 region has the DNA TGTGCCAGCAGCTTCCGGGCAGGGGGCAGACCCGGGGAGCTGTTTTTT. Translated: CASSFRAGGRPGELFF. This rearrangement joins TRBV7-9 to TRBJ2-2, with 8 bases that match TRBD1. The ends lost 3 bases at V and 6 bases at J; junction bases unmatched: 9. The CDR3 has 16 amino acids. The V gene's germline CDR1 is SEHNR and CDR2 FQNEAQ (reference sequence). The full variable domain, with the rest looked up from reference TRBV7-9 and TRBJ2-2, is DTGVSQNPRHKITKRGQNVTFRCDPISEHNRLYWYRQTLGQGPEFLTYFQNEAQLEKSRLLSDRFSAERPKGSFSTLEIQRTEQGDSAMYLCASSFRAGGRPGELFFGEGSRLTVL.

The CDR3 bases are TGCGCCAGCAGCTCGGCTCCGACAGAGTCCTACGAGCAGTACTTC. Translating gives CASSSAPTESYEQYF. This rearrangement joins TRBV5-1 to TRBJ2-7; D is possibly TRBD1 (5 bases). The germline gives CDR1 SGHRS, CDR2 YFSETQ. The CDR3 extends over 15 amino acids. Trimming stripped 3 bases from V and 1 base from J, with 14 bases between.

This clonotype was seen a handful of times. This chain joins TRBV5-1 and TRBJ2-1; 11 bases are a match to TRBD2. CDR1 is SGHRS and CDR2 is YFSETQ in the germline V gene. V shed 2 bases, J shed 7 bases, and the junction held 5 bases outside the gene matches. CDR3 length: 15 amino acids. The chain's CDR3 is CASSFLAGGGNEQFF. In nucleotides, the CDR3 is TGCGCCAGCAGCTTTCTAGCGGGGGGCGGGAATGAGCAGTTCTTC.

The chain employs TRBV15 and TRBJ2-1, with 9 bases fitting TRBD1. The V segment lost 8 bases and the J segment 5 bases; nucleotides outside the gene matches: 7. The CDR3 is made up of 14 amino acids. The germline CDR1 and CDR2 sequences are LNHNV and YYDKDF (reference sequence). In DNA form, the CDR3 reads TGTGCCACCCGGGACAGGGCCAGAAACAATGAGCAGTTCTTC. Amino acids: CATRDRARNNEQFF.